The following is a TCR beta chain sequence with its context. The data were taken from a study of shared clonotypes between healthy human individuals. Nashville, Tennessee was home to all donors, each a Caucasian adult. Trimming stripped 3 bases from V and 4 bases from J, with 18 bases between. Germline CDR1 and CDR2: KGHSH and LQKENI. CDR3 length: 17 amino acids. Deep was the level at which the assay was run. Clones were sequenced by immunoSEQ multiplex PCR, and TCRdb holds only the in-frame ones, with some missing. Of 2 million to 2.5 million clones listed, under 97% are singletons. The chain uses TRBV18 and TRBJ2-2; D possibly corresponds to TRBD1 (6 bases). The specimen sequenced was naive CD4+ T cells sorted from blood. As to subset: CD45RA+ positively selected. The TCR originated in a man aged 18 to 30 in good health. CDR3 residues: CASSPYTSDSSTGELFF. In nucleotides, the CDR3 is TGTGCCAGCTCACCCTATACCTCGGACAGTTCCACCGGGGAGCTGTTTTTT.